This TCR beta chain originates from a study of blood T cells in healthy people across ages. Germline trimming cut 5 bases from V and 6 bases from J; bases unmatched to any gene: 17. CDR1 and CDR2 from the germline V gene are KGHSH and LQKENI. This CDR3 region has 19 residues. Every donor gave approximately 10 milliliters of peripheral blood. Per sample, extraction of total RNA gave at least 5.5 micrograms in every case. Primed by a sample-barcoded 5' primer and a J-beta primer mix, a second PCR proceeded for about 6 to 11 cycles. There were at least 3 million CDR3-containing paired-end reads obtained from each sample. From the 5' RACE reads, TCRdb called clonotypes with MiXCR, one entry per CDR3 protein. Counted here are about 830,000 distinct CDR3 sequences, roughly 60% occurring once; the ten biggest clones make up over 20%.

The chain links TRBV18 to TRBJ2-4; 12 bases fit TRBD2. Sequencing was performed on blood. The clonotype was recovered from a man in his thirties or forties in good health. CDR3 DNA: TGTGCCAGCTCATCCTCACTAGCGGGGGGCCACCGCGGGGGAAACATTCAGTACTTC. Translation gives CASSSSLAGGHRGGNIQYF.